This T cell receptor beta chain was identified during a study of blood T cell repertoires in COVID-19. The overall study: Sites in the United States, Italy and Spain provided acute and convalescent COVID-19 samples. T cells, B-cell-depleted T cells, or PBMCs supplied cDNA or gDNA.

Original methodology: Using reference gene primer amplification, nucleated cell counts were estimated. TCRdb keeps only in-frame clones here, not all; method: immunoSEQ multiplex PCR. D and trimming were read from the DNA, whereas the V and J calls and clone size are those reported in that table. Here the sample spans about 380,000 clones, around 91% being singletons. V was pared by 3 bases and J by 0 bases, with 14 bases between. This CDR3 spans 16 amino acids. CDR1 and CDR2 from the germline V gene are SGHTA and FQGNSA. The sequence was obtained from a man younger than 30 with active or convalescent COVID-19. The material sequenced was peripheral blood. The rearrangement links TRBV7-2 to TRBJ1-1; no clear D gene. The CDR3 DNA sequence: TGTGCCAGCAGCTTGGTCTTGGGCGAATTGAACACTGAAGCTTTCTTT. This codes for CASSLVLGELNTEAFF.